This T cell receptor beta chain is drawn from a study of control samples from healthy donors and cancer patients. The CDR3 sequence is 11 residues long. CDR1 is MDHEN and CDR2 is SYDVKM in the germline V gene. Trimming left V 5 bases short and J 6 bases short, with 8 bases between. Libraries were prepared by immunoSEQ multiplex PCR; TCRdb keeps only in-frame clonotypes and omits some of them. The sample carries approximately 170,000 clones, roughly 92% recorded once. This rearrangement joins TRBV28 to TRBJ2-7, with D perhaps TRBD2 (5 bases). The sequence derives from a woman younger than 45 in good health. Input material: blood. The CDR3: CASSGRGEQYF. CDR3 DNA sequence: TGTGCCAGCAGTGGCCGGGGCGAGCAGTACTTC.